This TCR beta chain appears in the sequencing data of a study of Ad26.COV2.S vaccination and SARS-CoV-2 variants. Whole-study context: Trial arm assignment for the donor was COV1001 Ad26.COV2.S.

Per germline, CDR1 SGHRS and CDR2 YFSETQ. Trimming at V came to 0 bases and at J to 6 bases, leaving 6 bases not matched to a gene. CDR3 length: 16 amino acids. The sample's treatment: 15 to 20 received Ad26.COV2.S at low or high dose, single or two shots; roughly 5 received placebo; per-sample allocation not given. After the first vaccine or placebo injection, samples were drawn on day 63. Here immunoSEQ multiplex PCR was the method, and the copy in TCRdb shows in-frame clones only, minus some. The sample carries some 410,000 clones, approximately 90% recorded once. The source material was peripheral blood, sampled in a trial of Ad26.COV2.S vaccine versus placebo. This TCR derives from a person between 18 and 65 years old who received the Ad26.COV2.S COVID-19 vaccine or a placebo. The chain recombines TRBV5-1 with TRBJ2-7, with 13 bases matching TRBD2. The CDR3, as DNA: TGCGCCAGCAGCTTGGATACTAGCGGGGGGGCCGGCGAGCAGTACTTC. Translation gives CASSLDTSGGAGEQYF.